Shown below are 27 T cell receptor beta chains from a single sample sequenced in a study of T cells in Graves' hyperthyroidism and ophthalmopathy. Using RNA transcripts as the source, TCR beta CDR3 regions were amplified. First-round RT-PCR targeting the TCR CDR3 was performed with the HTBI primer set. TCRdb reprocessed the multiplex PCR reads via MiXCR and lists one record per CDR3 protein. The sample records 550,000 to 700,000 distinct CDR3 sequences, roughly 15% being singletons. Sequenced: blood. The receptors originated from a woman aged 40 to 50 with Graves' ophthalmopathy.

The J gene is TRBJ1-5, the V gene TRBV28, with D perhaps TRBD1 (6 bases). V dropped 5 bases and J dropped 2 bases, with 10 bases sitting between them. The CDR3 covers 14 residues. Germline values: CDR1 MDHEN, CDR2 SYDVKM. The CDR3 is CASSGTLGNQPQHF. Here the CDR3 DNA reads TGTGCCAGCAGTGGGACACTCGGCAATCAGCCCCAGCATTTT.

This clonotype was picked up many times. The J gene is TRBJ2-7, the V gene TRBV6-5; D is undetermined. Deletions cut 8 bases from V and 1 base from J, with 6 bases between. This CDR3 contains 11 residues. The germline gives CDR1 MNHEY, CDR2 SVGAGI. CDR3: CASGDSYEQYF. DNA for the CDR3: TGTGCCAGCGGGGATTCCTACGAGCAGTACTTC.

The rearrangement links TRBV18 to TRBJ2-7; no clear D. Germline CDR1 KGHSH, CDR2 LQKENI. The V end lost 3 bases, the J end lost 2 bases, and 5 bases lay between the germline ends. The CDR3 covers 12 residues. The DNA of the CDR3 is TGTGCCAGCTCACCCTACCCCTACGAGCAGTACTTC. Protein: CASSPYPYEQYF.

V gene TRBV6-1 combines with J gene TRBJ1-3; 9 nucleotides line up with TRBD1. The germline CDR1 and CDR2 sequences are MNHNS and SASEGT. The CDR3 extends over 16 amino acids. The V segment lost 6 bases and the J segment 2 bases; nucleotides outside the gene matches: 8. The CDR3 coding sequence is TGTGCCAGCAGGTCGACTAACAGGGGGCCTGGAAACACCATATATTTT. Amino acids: CASRSTNRGPGNTIYF.

This clonotype was observed many times. The rearrangement joins TRBV24-1 to TRBJ1-5; D remains unclear. This CDR3 comprises 13 residues. Trimming took 6 bases from V and 5 from J, leaving 10 bases between them. Germline V gives CDR1 KGHDR, CDR2 SFDVKD. Here the CDR3 DNA reads TGTGCCACCAGTCTCGGGTCCCATCAGCCCCAGCATTTT. It is translated as CATSLGSHQPQHF.

The V and J genes are TRBV6-2 or TRBV6-3 and TRBJ1-1; 7 nucleotides agree with TRBD1. The ends lost 6 bases at V and 8 bases at J; junction bases unmatched: 9. Per the germline V gene, CDR1 is MNHEY and CDR2 is SVGEGT. The CDR3 has 13 residues. CDR3 sequence (DNA): TGTGCCAGCAGCTCCCGGGACAGAGGAGAAGCTTTCTTT. It encodes CASSSRDRGEAFF.

This clonotype occurred a few times. The chain combines TRBV11-2 with TRBJ2-2, with a possible D match to TRBD2 (6 bases). CDR3 size: 17 residues. The V gene lost 2 bases and the J gene lost 3 bases, with 16 bases spanning the gap. The germline V gene has CDR1 SGHAT and CDR2 FQNNGV. The CDR3 DNA is TGTGCCAGCAGCTTAATCCTGGCGGGACCGGACACCGGGGAGCTGTTTTTT. Translation gives CASSLILAGPDTGELFF.

This clonotype was counted ten times or more. The V and J genes are TRBV29-1 and TRBJ2-7; 7 nucleotides match TRBD1. Germline-derived CDR1 and CDR2 are SQVTM and ANQGSEA. V dropped 4 bases and J dropped 2; count of bases not matched to a gene: 5. The CDR3 is 13 amino acids. CDR3 region: CSVARDRAYEQYF. The CDR3 nucleotides read TGCAGCGTTGCCCGGGACAGAGCCTACGAGCAGTACTTC.

This clonotype was counted between two and nine times. The chain is built from TRBV19 and TRBJ2-4; TRBD2 agrees at 8 bases. Germline CDR1 and CDR2: LNHDA and SQIVND (reference sequence). The V segment lost 6 bases and the J segment 2 bases; nucleotides outside the gene matches: 15. The CDR3 is 18 amino acids. The CDR3 here is CASSPSVPGLGTKNIQYF. The DNA of the CDR3 is TGTGCCAGTAGCCCCAGCGTACCGGGACTAGGCACCAAAAACATTCAGTACTTC.

This clonotype appeared many times. The chain carries TRBV5-1 and TRBJ2-2; D is unclear. Germline assignment: CDR1 SGHRS and CDR2 YFSETQ. With 3 bases removed from V and 5 bases from J, the gap between germline ends came to 11 bases. CDR3 length equals 14 residues. DNA of the CDR3: TGCGCCAGCAGCTCCGTGTTGGGGACCGGGGAGCTGTTTTTT. Amino acids: CASSSVLGTGELFF.

In its sample, this clonotype was seen many times. The V gene is TRBV6-1, the J gene TRBJ1-1, with 9 bases fitting TRBD1. The CDR3 consists of 19 residues. Trimming removed 4 bases from V and 2 bases from J; junction bases left unmatched: 17. Germline CDR1 and CDR2: MNHNS and SASEGT. The CDR3 region has the DNA TGTGCCAGCAGTGCCCGGGACAGGGCGATGATGGGATCTAACACTGAAGCTTTCTTT. It specifies CASSARDRAMMGSNTEAFF.

Written as DNA, the CDR3 is TGTGCCAGCAGTTCACTAGAGGGACAGTCGGGGAAAGCTTTCTTT. It codes for CASSSLEGQSGKAFF. The chain has TRBV27 and TRBJ1-1; 7 bases line up with TRBD1. Unmatched junction bases numbered 14, after V lost 4 bases and J lost 9 bases. Germline CDR1 reads MNHEY; CDR2 reads SMNVEV (reference sequence). The CDR3 consists of 15 residues.

This clonotype showed up many times. The chain combines TRBV10-3 with TRBJ2-5; TRBD2 aligns across 10 bases. CDR1 is ENHRY and CDR2 is SYGVKD in the germline V gene. This CDR3 is 17 amino acids long. V was clipped by 3 bases and J by 2 bases; unmatched bases: 9. This CDR3 reads CAISDWGTSETQETQYF. CDR3 coding DNA: TGTGCCATCAGTGATTGGGGGACTAGCGAGACACAAGAGACCCAGTACTTC.

The rearrangement uses TRBV5-6 and TRBJ2-7; TRBD2 matches at 13 bases. The CDR3 consists of 17 residues. The germline V gene encodes CDR1 SGHDT and CDR2 YYEEEE. V dropped 0 bases and J dropped 6; count of bases not matched to a gene: 9. Written as DNA, the CDR3 is TGTGCCAGCAGCTTGGCCTTTTTCGGACTAGCGGGAGTCGAGCAGTACTTC. Protein sequence: CASSLAFFGLAGVEQYF.

This clonotype has ten or more counts. The V gene is TRBV20-1, the J gene TRBJ1-1; D is ambiguous. V lost 5 bases and J lost 0, with 13 bases in between. This CDR3 is 14 amino acids long. Germline values: CDR1 DFQATT, CDR2 SNEGSKA (reference sequence). The DNA for the CDR3 is TGCAGTGCTCCTGGGCCCCTCATGAACACTGAAGCTTTCTTT. Translating gives CSAPGPLMNTEAFF.

This clonotype has a count of ten or more. The J gene is TRBJ1-5, the V gene TRBV27; D gene unclear. The CDR3 has 15 residues. The germline V gene has CDR1 MNHEY and CDR2 SMNVEV (reference sequence). Trimming took 2 bases from V and 1 from J, leaving 9 bases between them. The CDR3 DNA reads as TGTGCCAGCAGTTTACGGCACGGAAGCAATCAGCCCCAGCATTTT. Translated: CASSLRHGSNQPQHF.

This clonotype was detected ten times or more. V usage is TRBV7-2 and J usage is TRBJ2-7; D gene unclear. Trimming removed 2 bases from V and 3 bases from J, with 5 bases in between. Germline V gene sequence: CDR1 SGHTA, CDR2 FQGNSA. This CDR3 is 12 amino acids long. CDR3 residues: CASSLRHYEQYF. In nucleotides, the CDR3 is TGTGCCAGCAGCTTAAGACACTACGAGCAGTACTTC.

The table lists this clonotype with many counts. This chain uses TRBV6-1 with TRBJ1-1, with a tentative D call TRBD1 (5 bases). There are 15 residues in the CDR3. Germline loops: CDR1 MNHNS, CDR2 SASEGT. V was pared by 1 base and J by 1 base, with 10 bases between. CDR3: CASSEGRGWNTEAFF. The CDR3 DNA is TGTGCCAGCAGTGAAGGTCGGGGGTGGAACACTGAAGCTTTCTTT.

This clonotype was picked up many times. The chain employs TRBV12-3 or TRBV12-4 and TRBJ2-6; D not resolved. The CDR3 covers 14 residues. V dropped 7 bases and J dropped 0 bases, with 7 bases sitting between them. CDR3 sequence: CASTTHSGANVLTF. DNA for the CDR3: TGTGCCAGCACAACTCACTCTGGGGCCAACGTCCTGACTTTC.

The CDR3 nucleotides are TGTGCCAGCAGCCAAGCTGTCGGCAGGACCTATGGCTACACCTTC. Amino acid sequence: CASSQAVGRTYGYTF. This sequence joins TRBV14 and TRBJ1-2; D unclear. The CDR3 is made up of 15 amino acids. CDR1 SGHDN and CDR2 FVKESK come from the germline V gene. V gave up 1 base and J gave up 4 bases, with 13 bases separating them.

The chain combines TRBV9 with TRBJ2-2; a weak D match, TRBD2 (5 bases). The CDR3 length is 12 residues. Trimming took off 4 bases at V and 8 bases at J, with 9 bases between the two ends. Germline V gene sequence: CDR1 SGDLS, CDR2 YYNGEE. The CDR3 region has the DNA TGTGCCAGCAGCACACGGGGTGGGGAGCTGTTTTTT. Translating it yields CASSTRGGELFF.

The CDR3 loop is CASSSGLAYNEQFF. The CDR3 coding sequence is TGTGCCAGCAGCTCGGGACTGGCGTACAATGAGCAGTTCTTC. This chain links TRBV11-2 with TRBJ2-1, with D tentatively TRBD2 (6 bases). This CDR3 spans 14 amino acids. The germline V and J ends were trimmed by 4 bases and 4 bases, with 11 bases remaining between them. Per germline, CDR1 SGHAT and CDR2 FQNNGV.

V and J are TRBV12-3 or TRBV12-4 and TRBJ2-7, with D unresolved. V lost 10 bases to trimming and J lost 7 bases, with 20 bases between them. CDR3 length equals 13 residues. DNA of the CDR3: TGTGCCACAAGGCCCCAAATGGCACGGGAGCAGTACTTC. It codes for CATRPQMAREQYF.

This clonotype showed up just a few times. The chain has TRBV5-1 and TRBJ1-2; possible D gene TRBD1, 6 bases. CDR1 SGHRS and CDR2 YFSETQ come from the germline V gene. V lost 4 bases and J 4 bases, leaving 14 bases between the germline ends. This CDR3 spans 14 amino acids. Here the CDR3 DNA reads TGCGCCAGCAGCCCTACAGGGAACCGCTATGGCTACACCTTC. Protein: CASSPTGNRYGYTF.

This clonotype has ten or more counts. The gene calls are TRBV7-8 and TRBJ2-7; D might be TRBD1 (5 bases). Germline V lookup: CDR1 SGHVS, CDR2 FQNEAQ. The CDR3 totals 15 residues. The germline V and J ends were trimmed by 6 bases and 0 bases, with 15 bases remaining between them. Here the CDR3 reads CASSLTDTRSYEQYF. The CDR3 DNA sequence: TGTGCCAGCAGTCTTACGGACACCCGCTCCTACGAGCAGTACTTC.

This clonotype has at least ten counts. This chain connects TRBV7-6 to TRBJ2-5, with a tentative D call TRBD2 (5 bases). The CDR3 is made up of 14 amino acids. Trimming stripped 4 bases from V and 4 bases from J, with 13 bases between. Germline CDR1 reads SGHVS; CDR2 reads FNYEAQ. CDR3 residues: CASSSTRETETQYF. The CDR3 region has the DNA TGTGCCAGCAGCTCTACGAGGGAGACAGAGACCCAGTACTTC.

In this sample, this clonotype turned up many times. The V gene is TRBV9, the J gene TRBJ2-7, with D perhaps TRBD1 or TRBD2 (6 bases each). V was pared by 0 bases and J by 6 bases, with 10 bases between. The CDR3 sequence is 13 residues long. Germline-derived CDR1 and CDR2 are SGDLS and YYNGEE. The CDR3 is CASSVGGGGEQYF. The CDR3 bases are TGTGCCAGCAGCGTAGGAGGGGGAGGCGAGCAGTACTTC. Based on the CDR3 plus reference TRBV9 and TRBJ2-7, the full variable domain is DSGVTQTPKHLITATGQRVTLRCSPRSGDLSVYWYQQSLDQGLQFLIQYYNGEERAKGNILERFSAQQFPDLHSELNLSSLELGDSALYFCASSVGGGGEQYFGPGTRLTVT.